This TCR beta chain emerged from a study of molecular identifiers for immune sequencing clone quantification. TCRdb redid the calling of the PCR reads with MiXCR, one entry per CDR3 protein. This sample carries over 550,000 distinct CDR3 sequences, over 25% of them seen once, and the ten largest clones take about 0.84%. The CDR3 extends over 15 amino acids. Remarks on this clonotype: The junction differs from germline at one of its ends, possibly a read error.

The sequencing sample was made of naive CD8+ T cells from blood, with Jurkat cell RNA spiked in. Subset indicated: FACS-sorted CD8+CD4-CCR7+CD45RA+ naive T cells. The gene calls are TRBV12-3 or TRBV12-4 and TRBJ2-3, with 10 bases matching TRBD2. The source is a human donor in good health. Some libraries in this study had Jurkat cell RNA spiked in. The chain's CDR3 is CASSVAGGSADTQYF. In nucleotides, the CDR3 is TGTGCCAGCAGTGTAGCGGGGGGAAGCGCAGATACGCAGTATTTT.